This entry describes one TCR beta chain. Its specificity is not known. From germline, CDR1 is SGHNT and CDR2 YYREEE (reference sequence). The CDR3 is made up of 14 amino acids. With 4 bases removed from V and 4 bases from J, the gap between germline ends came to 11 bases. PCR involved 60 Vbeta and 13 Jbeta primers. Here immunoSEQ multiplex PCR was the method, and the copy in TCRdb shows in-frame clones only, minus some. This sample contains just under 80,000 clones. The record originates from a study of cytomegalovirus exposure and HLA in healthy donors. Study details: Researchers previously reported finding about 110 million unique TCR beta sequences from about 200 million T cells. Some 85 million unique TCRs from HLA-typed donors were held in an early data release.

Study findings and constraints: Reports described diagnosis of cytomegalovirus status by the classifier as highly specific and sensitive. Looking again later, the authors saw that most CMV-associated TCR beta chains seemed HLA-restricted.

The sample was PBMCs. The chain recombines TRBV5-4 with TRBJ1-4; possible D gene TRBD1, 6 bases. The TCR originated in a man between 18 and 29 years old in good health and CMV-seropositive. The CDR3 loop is CASSPDRFNEKLFF. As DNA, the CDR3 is TGTGCCAGCAGCCCGGACAGATTTAATGAAAAACTGTTTTTT.